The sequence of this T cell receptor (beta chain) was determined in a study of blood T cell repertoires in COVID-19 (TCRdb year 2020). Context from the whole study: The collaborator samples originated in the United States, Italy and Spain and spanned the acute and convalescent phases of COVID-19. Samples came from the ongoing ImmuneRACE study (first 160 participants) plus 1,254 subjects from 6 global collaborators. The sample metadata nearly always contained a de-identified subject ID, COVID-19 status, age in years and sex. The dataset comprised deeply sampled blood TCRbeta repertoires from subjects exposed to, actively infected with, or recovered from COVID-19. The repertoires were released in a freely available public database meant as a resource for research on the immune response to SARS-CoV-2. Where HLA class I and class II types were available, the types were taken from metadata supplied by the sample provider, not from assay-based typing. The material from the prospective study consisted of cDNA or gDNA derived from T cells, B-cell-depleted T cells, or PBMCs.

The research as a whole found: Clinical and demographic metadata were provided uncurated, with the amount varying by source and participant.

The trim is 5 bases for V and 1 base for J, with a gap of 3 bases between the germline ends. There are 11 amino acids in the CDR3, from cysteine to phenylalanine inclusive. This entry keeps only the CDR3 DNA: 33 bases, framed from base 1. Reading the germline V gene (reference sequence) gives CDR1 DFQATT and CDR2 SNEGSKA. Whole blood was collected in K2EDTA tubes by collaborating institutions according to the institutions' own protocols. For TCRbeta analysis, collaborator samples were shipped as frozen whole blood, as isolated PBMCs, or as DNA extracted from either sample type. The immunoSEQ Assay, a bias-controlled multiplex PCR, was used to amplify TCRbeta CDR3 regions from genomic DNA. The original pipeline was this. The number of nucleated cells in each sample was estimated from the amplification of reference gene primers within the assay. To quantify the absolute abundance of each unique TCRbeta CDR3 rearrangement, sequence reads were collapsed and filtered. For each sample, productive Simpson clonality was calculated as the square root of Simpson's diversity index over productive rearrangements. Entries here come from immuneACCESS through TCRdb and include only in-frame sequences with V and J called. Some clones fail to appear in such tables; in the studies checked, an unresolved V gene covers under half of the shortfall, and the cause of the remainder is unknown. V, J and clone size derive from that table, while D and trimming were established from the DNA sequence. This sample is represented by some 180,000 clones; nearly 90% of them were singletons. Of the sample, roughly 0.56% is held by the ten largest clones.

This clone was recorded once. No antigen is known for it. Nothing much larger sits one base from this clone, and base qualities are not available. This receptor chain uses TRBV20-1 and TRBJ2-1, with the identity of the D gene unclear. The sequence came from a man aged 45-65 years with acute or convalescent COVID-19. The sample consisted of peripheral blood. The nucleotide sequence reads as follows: TGCAGTGCTTTATCCTACAATGAGCAGTTCTTC. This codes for CSALSYNEQFF.